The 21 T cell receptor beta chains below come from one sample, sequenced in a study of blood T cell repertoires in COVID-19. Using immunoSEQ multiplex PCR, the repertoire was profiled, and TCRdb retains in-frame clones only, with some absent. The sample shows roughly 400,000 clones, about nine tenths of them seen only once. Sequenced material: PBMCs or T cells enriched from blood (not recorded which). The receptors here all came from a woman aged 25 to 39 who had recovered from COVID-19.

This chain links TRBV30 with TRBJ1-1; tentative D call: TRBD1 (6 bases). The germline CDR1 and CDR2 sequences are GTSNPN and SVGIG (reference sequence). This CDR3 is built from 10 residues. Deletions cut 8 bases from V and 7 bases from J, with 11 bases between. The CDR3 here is CALDRVEAFF. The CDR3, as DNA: TGTGCCCTGGACAGAGTTGAAGCTTTCTTT. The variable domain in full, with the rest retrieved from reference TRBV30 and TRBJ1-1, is SQTIHQWPATLVQPVGSPLSLECTVEGTSNPNLYWYRQAAGRGLQLLFYSVGIGQISSEVPQNLSASRPQDRQFILSSKKLLLSDSGFYLCALDRVEAFFGQGTRLTVV.

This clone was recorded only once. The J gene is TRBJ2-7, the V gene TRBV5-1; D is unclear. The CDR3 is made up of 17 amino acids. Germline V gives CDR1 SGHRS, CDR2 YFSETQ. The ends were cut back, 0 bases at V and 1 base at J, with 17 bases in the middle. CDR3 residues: CASSLVFSGSDSYEQYF. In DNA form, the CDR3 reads TGCGCCAGCAGCTTGGTTTTCTCCGGGTCTGATTCCTACGAGCAGTACTTC.

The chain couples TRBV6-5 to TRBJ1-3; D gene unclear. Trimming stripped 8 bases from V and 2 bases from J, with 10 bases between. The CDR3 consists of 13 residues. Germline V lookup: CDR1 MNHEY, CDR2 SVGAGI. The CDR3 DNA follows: TGTGCCAGCGCGAGGCGGCCTGGAAACACCATATATTTT. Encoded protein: CASARRPGNTIYF.

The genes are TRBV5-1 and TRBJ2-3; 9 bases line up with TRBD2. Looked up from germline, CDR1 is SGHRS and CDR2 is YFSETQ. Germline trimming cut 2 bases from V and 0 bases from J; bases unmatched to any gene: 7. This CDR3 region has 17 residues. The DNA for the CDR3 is TGCGCCAGCAGCTTAGGGCACGGACTAGCGAGCACAGATACGCAGTATTTT. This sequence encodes CASSLGHGLASTDTQYF.

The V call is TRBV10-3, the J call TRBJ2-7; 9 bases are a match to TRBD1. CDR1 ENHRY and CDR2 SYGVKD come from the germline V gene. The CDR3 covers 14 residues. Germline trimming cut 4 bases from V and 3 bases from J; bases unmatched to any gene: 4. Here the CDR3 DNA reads TGTGCCATCAGTGGCGACAGGGGGGACTACGAGCAGTACTTC. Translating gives CAISGDRGDYEQYF.

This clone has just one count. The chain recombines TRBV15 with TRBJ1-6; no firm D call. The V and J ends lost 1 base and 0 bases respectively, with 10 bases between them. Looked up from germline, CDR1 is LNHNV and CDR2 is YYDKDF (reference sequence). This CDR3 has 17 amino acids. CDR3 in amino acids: CATSRAPRSSYNSPLHF. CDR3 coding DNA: TGTGCCACCAGCAGAGCCCCGCGGAGCTCCTATAATTCACCCCTCCACTTT.

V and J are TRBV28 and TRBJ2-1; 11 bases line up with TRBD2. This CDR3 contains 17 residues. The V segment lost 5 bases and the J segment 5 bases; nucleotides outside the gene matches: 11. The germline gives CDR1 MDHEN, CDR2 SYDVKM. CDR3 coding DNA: TGTGCCAGCAGTCATCGACTAGCGGGATTAAGCCACAATGAGCAGTTCTTC. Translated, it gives CASSHRLAGLSHNEQFF.

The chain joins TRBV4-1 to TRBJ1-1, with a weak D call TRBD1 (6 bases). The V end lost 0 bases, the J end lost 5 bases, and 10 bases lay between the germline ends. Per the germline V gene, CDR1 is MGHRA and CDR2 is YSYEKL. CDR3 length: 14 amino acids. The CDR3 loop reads CASSQDLRGTEAFF. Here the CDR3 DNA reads TGCGCCAGCAGCCAAGATCTCAGGGGAACTGAAGCTTTCTTT.

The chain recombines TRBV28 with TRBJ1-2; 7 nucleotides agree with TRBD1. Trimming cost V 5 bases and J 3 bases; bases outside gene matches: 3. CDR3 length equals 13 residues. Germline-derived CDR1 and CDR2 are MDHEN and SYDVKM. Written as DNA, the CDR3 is TGTGCCAGCAGTGAAGGGACAGACTATGGCTACACCTTC. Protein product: CASSEGTDYGYTF.

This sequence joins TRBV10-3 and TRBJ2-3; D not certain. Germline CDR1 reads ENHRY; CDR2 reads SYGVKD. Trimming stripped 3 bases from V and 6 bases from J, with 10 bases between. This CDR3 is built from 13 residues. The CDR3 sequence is CAISDRALDTQYF. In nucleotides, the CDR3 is TGTGCCATCAGTGACCGAGCACTTGATACGCAGTATTTT.

In nucleotides, the CDR3 is TGTGCCAGCAGTGGAGCGGGCGATGAAAACTACGAGCAGTACTTC. Translating it yields CASSGAGDENYEQYF. This chain joins TRBV6-1 and TRBJ2-7, with D perhaps matching TRBD2 (6 bases). CDR3 length equals 15 residues. The germline V gene has CDR1 MNHNS and CDR2 SASEGT. The V and J ends lost 4 bases and 3 bases respectively, with 16 bases between them.

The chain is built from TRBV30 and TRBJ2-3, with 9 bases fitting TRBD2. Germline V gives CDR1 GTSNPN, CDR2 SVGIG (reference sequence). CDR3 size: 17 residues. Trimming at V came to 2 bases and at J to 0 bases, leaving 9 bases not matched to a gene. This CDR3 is CAWSPWGSGGSTDTQYF. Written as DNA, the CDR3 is TGTGCCTGGAGTCCATGGGGTAGCGGGGGTAGCACAGATACGCAGTATTTT.

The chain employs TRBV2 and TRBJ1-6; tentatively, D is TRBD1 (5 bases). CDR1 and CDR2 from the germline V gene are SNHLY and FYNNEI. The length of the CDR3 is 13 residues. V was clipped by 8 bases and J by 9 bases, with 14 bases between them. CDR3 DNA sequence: TGTGCCAGCGTCACCAGGGAGGGTTCACCCCTCCACTTT. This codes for CASVTREGSPLHF.

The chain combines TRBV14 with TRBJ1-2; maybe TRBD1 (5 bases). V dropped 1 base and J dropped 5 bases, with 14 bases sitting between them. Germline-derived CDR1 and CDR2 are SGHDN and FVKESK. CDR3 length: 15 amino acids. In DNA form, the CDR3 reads TGTGCCAGCAGCCAAGGGACAACTATCTTTTATGGCTACACCTTC. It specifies CASSQGTTIFYGYTF.

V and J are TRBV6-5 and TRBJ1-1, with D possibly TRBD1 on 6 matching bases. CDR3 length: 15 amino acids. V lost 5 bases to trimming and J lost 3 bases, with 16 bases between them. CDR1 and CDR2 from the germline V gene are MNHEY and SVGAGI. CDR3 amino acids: CASSRPYREHTEAFF. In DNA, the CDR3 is TGTGCCAGCAGTCGACCCTACAGGGAGCACACTGAAGCTTTCTTT.

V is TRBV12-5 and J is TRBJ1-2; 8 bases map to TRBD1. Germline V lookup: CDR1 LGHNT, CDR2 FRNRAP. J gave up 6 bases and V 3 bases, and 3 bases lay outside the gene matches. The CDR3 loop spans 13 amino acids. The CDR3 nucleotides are TGTGCTAGTGGTTTCTCGACAGGGGATGGCTACACCTTC. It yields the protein CASGFSTGDGYTF.

CDR3 sequence (DNA): TGTGCCACCAAGCCGGACAGGGAGGACACCATATATTTT. Translated: CATKPDREDTIYF. This chain joins TRBV10-3 and TRBJ1-3; 8 bases are shared with TRBD1. The V segment lost 10 bases and the J segment 8 bases; nucleotides outside the gene matches: 10. Germline values: CDR1 ENHRY, CDR2 SYGVKD. The CDR3 is 13 amino acids.

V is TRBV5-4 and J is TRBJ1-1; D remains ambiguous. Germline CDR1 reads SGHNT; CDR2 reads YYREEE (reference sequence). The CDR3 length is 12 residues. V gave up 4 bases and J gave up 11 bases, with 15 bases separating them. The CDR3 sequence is CASSRGPKEAFF. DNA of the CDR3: TGTGCCAGCAGCAGAGGCCCCAAGGAGGCTTTCTTT.

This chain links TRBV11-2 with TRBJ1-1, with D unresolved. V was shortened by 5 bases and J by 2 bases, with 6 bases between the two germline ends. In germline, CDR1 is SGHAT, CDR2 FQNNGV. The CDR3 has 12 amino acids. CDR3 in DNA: TGTGCCAGCAGCCTATTAAACACTGAAGCTTTCTTT. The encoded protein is CASSLLNTEAFF. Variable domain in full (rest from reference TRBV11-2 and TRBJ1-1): EAGVAQSPRYKIIEKRQSVAFWCNPISGHATLYWYQQILGQGPKLLIQFQNNGVVDDSQLPKDRFSAERLKGVDSTLKIQPAKLEDSAVYLCASSLLNTEAFFGQGTRLTVV.

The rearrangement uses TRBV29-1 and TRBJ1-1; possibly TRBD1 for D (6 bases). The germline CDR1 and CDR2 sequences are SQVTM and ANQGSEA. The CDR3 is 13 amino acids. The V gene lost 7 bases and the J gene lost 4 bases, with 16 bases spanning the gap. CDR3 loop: CSGGGHPGTEAFF. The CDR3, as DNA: TGCAGCGGCGGGGGACACCCGGGCACTGAAGCTTTCTTT.

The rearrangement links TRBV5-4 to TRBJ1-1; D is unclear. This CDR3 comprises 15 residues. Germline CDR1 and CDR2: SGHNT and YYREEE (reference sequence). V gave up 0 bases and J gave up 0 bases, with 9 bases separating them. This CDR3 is CASSLDPGMNTEAFF. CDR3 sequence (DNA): TGTGCCAGCAGCTTGGACCCGGGGATGAACACTGAAGCTTTCTTT.